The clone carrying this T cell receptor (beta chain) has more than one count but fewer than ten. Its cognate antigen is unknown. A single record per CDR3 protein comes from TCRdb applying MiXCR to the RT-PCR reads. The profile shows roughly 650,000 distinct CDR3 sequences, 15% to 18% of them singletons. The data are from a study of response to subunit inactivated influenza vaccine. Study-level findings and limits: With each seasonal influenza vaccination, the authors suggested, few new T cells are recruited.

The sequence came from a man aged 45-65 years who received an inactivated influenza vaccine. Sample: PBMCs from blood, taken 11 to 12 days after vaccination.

In nucleotides, the CDR3 is TGTGCCAGCAGGCCTATAACGGGAGATCCCTACAATGAGCAGTTCTTC. Translated, it gives CASRPITGDPYNEQFF. The chain recombines TRBV6-1 with TRBJ2-1; D is possibly TRBD2 (6 bases). V shed 6 bases and J shed 2 bases, with 17 bases lying between them. The germline CDR1 and CDR2 sequences are MNHNS and SASEGT. The length of the CDR3 is 16 residues.